The 9 T cell receptor beta chains in this list originate from one sample, sequenced in a study of control samples from healthy donors and cancer patients. The data were produced by immunoSEQ multiplex PCR, yet TCRdb's version contains in-frame clones alone and is incomplete. The table records 100,000 to 150,000 clones, roughly 92% of them present only once. Sequencing was carried out using blood. The receptors come from a man between 18 and 29 years old in good health.

This clone was observed once. The chain is built from TRBV7-2 and TRBJ2-1, with D possibly TRBD2 on 5 matching bases. Germline V gene lookup returns CDR1 SGHTA and CDR2 FQGNSA. V dropped 6 bases and J dropped 2 bases, with 11 bases sitting between them. The CDR3 spans 14 residues. CDR3 sequence: CASRRTGAYNEQFF. CDR3 DNA: TGTGCCAGCAGACGAACCGGGGCCTACAATGAGCAGTTCTTC.

This chain joins TRBV7-2 and TRBJ1-3; D ambiguous. The CDR3 loop spans 12 amino acids. Trimming stripped 5 bases from V and 6 bases from J, with 8 bases between. The germline gives CDR1 SGHTA, CDR2 FQGNSA. In DNA, the CDR3 is TGTGCCAGCAGCCCCTCGCCAAACACCATATATTTT. Residues: CASSPSPNTIYF.

The count of this clone is one. The chain is built from TRBV18 and TRBJ2-2, with 9 nucleotides matching TRBD1. From germline, CDR1 is KGHSH and CDR2 LQKENI. CDR3 length equals 16 residues. Trimming at V came to 3 bases and at J to 2 bases, leaving 4 bases not matched to a gene. The CDR3 DNA is TGTGCCAGCTCACCTCCGGGACAGGGTAACACCGGGGAGCTGTTTTTT. Protein sequence: CASSPPGQGNTGELFF.

This sequence joins TRBV3-1 (or the pseudogene TRBV3-2) and TRBJ2-2, with 14 bases aligning to TRBD2. This CDR3 comprises 18 residues. Germline values: CDR1 LGHDT, CDR2 YNNKEL (reference sequence). The V gene end was trimmed by 7 bases and the J gene end by 1 base; junction bases not matched to a gene: 8. The CDR3 sequence is CASTSTSGGAWNTGELFF. The CDR3 nucleotides are TGTGCCAGCACCTCGACTAGCGGGGGGGCCTGGAACACCGGGGAGCTGTTTTTT.

CDR3: CASRRGGVETQYF. The CDR3 bases are TGTGCCAGCAGGAGAGGGGGCGTGGAGACCCAGTACTTC. The genes are TRBV7-3 and TRBJ2-5; TRBD1 aligns across 7 bases. The CDR3 length is 13 residues. V gave up 6 bases and J gave up 5 bases; unmatched junction bases: 6. Germline V gene sequence: CDR1 SGHTA, CDR2 FQGTGA.

V gene TRBV5-6 combines with J gene TRBJ2-1; TRBD2 is a possible D gene (5 bases). The V gene's germline CDR1 is SGHDT and CDR2 YYEEEE. Trimming left V 7 bases short and J 0 bases short, with 14 bases between. The CDR3 covers 15 residues. The CDR3 loop is CASEGLQSSYNEQFF. The DNA for the CDR3 is TGTGCCAGCGAAGGACTGCAGAGCTCCTACAATGAGCAGTTCTTC.

This chain uses TRBV23-1 with TRBJ1-6; D is uncertain. TRBV23-1 is treated as an ORF (open reading frame) with a function not yet certain. V was pared by 2 bases and J by 14 bases, with 13 bases between. CDR3 length equals 13 residues. The CDR3 DNA sequence: TGCGCCAGCAGTCAAAGACACGTTCAGGCCCTCCACTTT. This codes for CASSQRHVQALHF.

The chain is built from TRBV7-3 and TRBJ2-3; a weak D match, TRBD2 (5 bases). CDR1 is SGHTA, CDR2 FQGTGA, per germline. Trimming removed 3 bases from V and 4 bases from J, with 8 bases in between. This CDR3 contains 13 residues. The CDR3 protein is CASSFGGSDTQYF. CDR3 nucleotide sequence: TGTGCCAGCAGCTTCGGCGGGTCAGATACGCAGTATTTT.

V is TRBV5-1 and J is TRBJ1-1; D possibly corresponds to TRBD1 (6 bases). CDR1 SGHRS and CDR2 YFSETQ come from the germline V gene. This CDR3 is built from 15 residues. Trimming removed 0 bases at V and 1 base at J, with 10 bases between. CDR3 protein: CASSLEGQPNTEAFF. CDR3 nucleotides: TGCGCCAGCAGCTTGGAAGGACAGCCGAACACTGAAGCTTTCTTT.